This T cell receptor (beta chain) was identified in a study of vaccination effects on CD4 cells after COVID-19. Overall study context: BNT162b2 vaccine or mRNA-1273 vaccine was given to participants in two doses.

J was trimmed by 1 base and V by 4 bases; bases with no gene match: 5. CDR3 size: 15 residues. Germline CDR1 SGDLS, CDR2 YYNGEE. Comments on this clone: Antigen specificity is unknown.

Measured with immunoSEQ multiplex PCR; TCRdb has only the in-frame clones, and not every one. Seen here are 35,000 to 55,000 clones, 70% to 80% observed once, and the top ten hold approximately 10%. Within the ViraFEST assay, antigen-specific CD4+ T cells underwent expansion with viral peptide pools prior to sequencing. Investigators separated out CD4+ T cells once 10 days of culture had passed. None of these healthy vaccinees had been infected with SARS-CoV-2 before vaccination. A half-volume exchange with IL-2 medium occurred on days 3 and 7. This clonotype was sampled from a human donor who received a COVID-19 vaccine. The chain joins TRBV9 to TRBJ1-5, with TRBD1 matching over 7 bases. The starting material was CD4+ T cells from PBMCs cultured with SARS-CoV-2 spike peptides, obtained before COVID-19 vaccination. The CDR3: CASSPRGQSNQPQHF. The CDR3 DNA sequence: TGTGCCAGCAGCCCGAGGGGACAGAGCAATCAGCCCCAGCATTTT.